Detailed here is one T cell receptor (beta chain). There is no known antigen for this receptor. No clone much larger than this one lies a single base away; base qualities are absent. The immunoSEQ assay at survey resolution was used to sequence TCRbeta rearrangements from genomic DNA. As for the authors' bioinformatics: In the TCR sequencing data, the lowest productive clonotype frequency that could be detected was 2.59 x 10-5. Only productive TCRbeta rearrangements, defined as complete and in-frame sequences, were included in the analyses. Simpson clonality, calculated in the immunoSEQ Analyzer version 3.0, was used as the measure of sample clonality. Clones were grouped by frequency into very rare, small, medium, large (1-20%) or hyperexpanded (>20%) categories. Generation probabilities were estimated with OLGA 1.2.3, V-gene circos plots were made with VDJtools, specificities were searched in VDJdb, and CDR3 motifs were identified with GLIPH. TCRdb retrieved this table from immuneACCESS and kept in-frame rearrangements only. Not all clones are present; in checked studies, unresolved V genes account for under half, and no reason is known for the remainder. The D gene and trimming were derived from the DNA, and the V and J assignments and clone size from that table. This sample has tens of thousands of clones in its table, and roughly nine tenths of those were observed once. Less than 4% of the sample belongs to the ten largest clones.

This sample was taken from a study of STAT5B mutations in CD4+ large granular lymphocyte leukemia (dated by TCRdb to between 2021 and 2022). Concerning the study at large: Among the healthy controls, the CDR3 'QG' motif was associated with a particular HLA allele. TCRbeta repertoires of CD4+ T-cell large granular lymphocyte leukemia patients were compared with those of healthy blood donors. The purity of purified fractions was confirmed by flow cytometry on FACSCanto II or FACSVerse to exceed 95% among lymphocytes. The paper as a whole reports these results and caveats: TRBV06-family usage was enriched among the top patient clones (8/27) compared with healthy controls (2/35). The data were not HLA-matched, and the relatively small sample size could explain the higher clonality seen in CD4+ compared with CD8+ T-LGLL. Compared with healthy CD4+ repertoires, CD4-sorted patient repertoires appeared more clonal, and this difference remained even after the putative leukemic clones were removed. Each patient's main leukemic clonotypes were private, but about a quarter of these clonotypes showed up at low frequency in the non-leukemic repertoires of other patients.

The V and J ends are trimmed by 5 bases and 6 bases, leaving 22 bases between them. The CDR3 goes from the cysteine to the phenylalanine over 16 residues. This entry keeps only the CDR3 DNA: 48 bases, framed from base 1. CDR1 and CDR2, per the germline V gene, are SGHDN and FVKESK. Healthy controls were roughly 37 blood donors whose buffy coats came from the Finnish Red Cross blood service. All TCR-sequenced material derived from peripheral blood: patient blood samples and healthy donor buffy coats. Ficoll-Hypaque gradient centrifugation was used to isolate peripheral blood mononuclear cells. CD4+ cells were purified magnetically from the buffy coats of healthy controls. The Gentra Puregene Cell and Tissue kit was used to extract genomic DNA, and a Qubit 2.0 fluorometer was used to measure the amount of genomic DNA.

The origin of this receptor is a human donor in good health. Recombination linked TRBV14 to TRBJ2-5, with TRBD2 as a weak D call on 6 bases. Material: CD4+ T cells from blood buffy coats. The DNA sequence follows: TGTGCCAGCAGCGACCTTTACGGGAGCGGATCAAAGACCCAGTACTTC. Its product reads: CASSDLYGSGSKTQYF. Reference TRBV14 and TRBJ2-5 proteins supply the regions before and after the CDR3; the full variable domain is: EAGVTQFPSHSVIEKGQTVTLRCDPISGHDNLYWYRRVMGKEIKFLLHFVKESKQDESGMPNNRFLAERTGGTYSTLKVQPAELEDSGVYFCASSDLYGSGSKTQYFGPGTRLLVL.